The 19 T cell receptor beta chains below come from one sample, sequenced in a study of T cell repertoires in cytomegalovirus infection. TCRdb independently ran MiXCR on the reads; one entry per CDR3 protein. The sample yields about 450,000 distinct CDR3 sequences, roughly 30% seen once. Material: PBMCs. The receptors were sampled from a human donor in good health (CMV status not recorded). Some clones in this sample may be carry-over from other donors' samples.

This clonotype was seen more than once but under ten times. The rearrangement uses TRBV5-4 and TRBJ2-3; D perhaps matches TRBD2 (7 bases). This CDR3 contains 16 residues. The germline V gene has CDR1 SGHNT and CDR2 YYREEE (reference sequence). Trimming pared 4 bases from V and 2 bases from J, leaving 17 bases between. CDR3: CASSRGGQDVTDTQYF. The DNA for the CDR3 is TGTGCCAGCAGCCGCGGGGGCCAAGACGTCACAGATACGCAGTATTTT.

This clonotype has a single count. It may be a read error: a sequence one base away is much more abundant. The chain combines TRBV7-6 with TRBJ2-1; D is undetermined. Between the trimmed V and J ends, which lost 8 bases and 10 bases, there was a span of 9 bases. From germline, CDR1 is SGHVS and CDR2 FNYEAQ. The CDR3 runs to 10 residues. The chain's CDR3 is CASGGKEQFF. The CDR3, as DNA: TGTGCCAGCGGTGGCAAGGAGCAGTTCTTC. The full variable domain, rest sourced from reference TRBV7-6 and TRBJ2-1, is GAGVSQSPRYKVTKRGQDVALRCDPISGHVSLYWYRQALGQGPEFLTYFNYEAQQDKSGLPNDRFSAERPEGSISTLTIQRTEQRDSAMYRCASGGKEQFFGPGTRLTVL.

This clonotype was seen many times. The V and J genes are TRBV12-3 or TRBV12-4 and TRBJ2-1; 8 nucleotides align to TRBD2. There are 16 residues in the CDR3. V shed 5 bases, J shed 6 bases, and the junction held 12 bases outside the gene matches. The CDR3 coding sequence is TGTGCCAGCAGTCTCTTAACGGGGGGGCCGGGCAATGAGCAGTTCTTC. It encodes CASSLLTGGPGNEQFF.

There are a few counts of this clonotype. The chain joins TRBV19 to TRBJ1-2, with D possibly being TRBD1 (5 bases). V dropped 5 bases and J dropped 4 bases, with 17 bases sitting between them. This CDR3 spans 15 amino acids. CDR1 LNHDA and CDR2 SQIVND come from the germline V gene (reference sequence). This chain's CDR3 is CASSPHLTEAYGYTF. The DNA for the CDR3 is TGTGCCAGTAGTCCACACTTGACAGAAGCCTATGGCTACACCTTC.

This clonotype was picked up many times. DNA of the CDR3: TGTGCCAGCAGCTTAGGGGAACAGGGTATAAACTATGGCTACACCTTC. It yields the protein CASSLGEQGINYGYTF. The chain combines TRBV7-6 with TRBJ1-2; possibly TRBD1 for D (6 bases). V shed 1 base and J shed 2 bases, with 14 bases lying between them. Germline lookup yields CDR1 SGHVS and CDR2 FNYEAQ. This CDR3 comprises 16 residues.

This clonotype was recorded many times. This rearrangement joins TRBV7-9 to TRBJ2-6; no firm D call. V lost 5 bases, J lost 2 bases, and 13 bases lay in between. Germline CDR1 reads SEHNR; CDR2 reads FQNEAQ (reference sequence). The CDR3 contains 16 residues. The DNA for the CDR3 is TGTGCCAGCAGCCCAATCCCATCGGCTGGGGCCAACGTCCTGACTTTC. It specifies CASSPIPSAGANVLTF.

The table lists this clonotype with a few counts. The chain is built from TRBV7-2 and TRBJ2-1, with 9 bases matching TRBD2. With 0 bases clipped from V and 8 bases from J, the junction kept 5 bases outside the gene matches. This CDR3 region has 15 residues. The germline CDR1 and CDR2 sequences are SGHTA and FQGNSA. CDR3 region: CASSLAAGGLDEQFF. The CDR3 region has the DNA TGTGCCAGCAGCTTAGCGGCGGGGGGGCTGGATGAGCAGTTCTTC.

This clonotype was observed at least ten times. V gene TRBV7-2 combines with J gene TRBJ2-7; 11 bases are shared with TRBD2. V shed 5 bases and J 6 bases; nucleotides not matched to a gene: 6. CDR3 size: 14 residues. Germline-derived CDR1 and CDR2 are SGHTA and FQGNSA. CDR3 sequence (DNA): TGTGCCAGCAGCGTTAGCGGGGGGGCTCTCGAGCAGTACTTC. Residues: CASSVSGGALEQYF.

CDR3 sequence: CSARAGTGHMREKLFF. The CDR3 DNA follows: TGCAGTGCTAGGGCCGGGACAGGCCATATGAGGGAAAAACTGTTTTTT. The rearrangement links TRBV20-1 to TRBJ1-4; TRBD1 aligns across 8 bases. This CDR3 spans 16 amino acids. With 3 bases clipped from V and 8 bases from J, the junction kept 14 bases outside the gene matches. The germline V gene encodes CDR1 DFQATT and CDR2 SNEGSKA (reference sequence).

This clonotype was picked up a small number of times. The chain recombines TRBV12-5 with TRBJ2-1, with D perhaps matching TRBD1 or TRBD2 (5 bases each). The CDR3 totals 17 residues. Germline CDR1 LGHNT, CDR2 FRNRAP. V lost 1 base and J lost 4, with 17 bases in between. The CDR3 is CASGLDSPGRYYNEQFF. The CDR3 DNA reads TGTGCTAGTGGTTTGGACTCGCCGGGACGGTATTACAATGAGCAGTTCTTC. Variable domain in full (rest from reference TRBV12-5 and TRBJ2-1): DARVTQTPRHKVTEMGQEVTMRCQPILGHNTVFWYRQTMMQGLELLAYFRNRAPLDDSGMPKDRFSAEMPDATLATLKIQPSEPRDSAVYFCASGLDSPGRYYNEQFFGPGTRLTVL.

This rearrangement joins TRBV10-3 to TRBJ2-3; 7 bases line up with TRBD1. From germline, CDR1 is ENHRY and CDR2 SYGVKD. The CDR3 has 16 amino acids. Trimming took 3 bases from V and 2 from J; bases not matched to a gene: 8. CDR3 loop: CAISDPGDSYTDTQYF. CDR3 bases: TGTGCCATCAGTGATCCTGGGGACAGTTACACAGATACGCAGTATTTT.

The chain combines TRBV19 with TRBJ1-5; 8 nucleotides align to TRBD1. The CDR3 runs to 17 residues. After removal of 5 bases from V and 2 bases from J, the junction contained 11 bases not matched to a gene. CDR1 LNHDA and CDR2 SQIVND come from the germline V gene (reference sequence). The CDR3 bases are TGTGCCAGTAGTCCCTTGGCCGGACAGGGCGGCAATCAGCCCCAGCATTTT. This sequence encodes CASSPLAGQGGNQPQHF.

In this sample, this clonotype turned up a few times. This rearrangement joins TRBV7-6 to TRBJ2-1; unclear D gene. CDR3 length: 15 residues. The V and J ends lost 4 bases and 4 bases respectively, with 14 bases between them. CDR1 and CDR2 (germline): SGHVS, FNYEAQ. The CDR3 is CASSSQVRPYNEQFF. The CDR3 DNA reads as TGTGCCAGCAGCTCCCAGGTCCGGCCGTACAATGAGCAGTTCTTC.

V gene TRBV24-1 combines with J gene TRBJ2-2; 11 bases fit TRBD2. CDR3 length: 17 residues. The V and J ends lost 9 bases and 1 base, in that order; junction bases with no gene match: 9. From germline, CDR1 is KGHDR and CDR2 SFDVKD. CDR3 loop: CATSTSGGPRNTGELFF. In nucleotides, the CDR3 is TGTGCCACCTCAACTAGCGGGGGCCCTCGGAACACCGGGGAGCTGTTTTTT.

J is TRBJ1-2 and V is TRBV27; D remains ambiguous. Between the trimmed V and J ends, which lost 3 bases and 2 bases, there was a span of 10 bases. In germline, CDR1 is MNHEY, CDR2 SMNVEV (reference sequence). CDR3 length: 14 amino acids. The CDR3: CASSLPAFNYGYTF. In DNA, the CDR3 is TGTGCCAGCAGTTTGCCCGCTTTCAACTATGGCTACACCTTC.

This clonotype was counted at least ten times. The CDR3 here is CASSFGGSYNEQFF. The CDR3 nucleotides are TGTGCCAGCAGCTTTGGAGGCAGTTACAATGAGCAGTTCTTC. V usage is TRBV7-2 and J usage is TRBJ2-1; TRBD2 is a possible D gene (5 bases). Trimming cost V 3 bases and J 4 bases, with 10 bases left between them. Germline values: CDR1 SGHTA, CDR2 FQGNSA. The CDR3 is made up of 14 amino acids.

The V gene is TRBV6-6, the J gene TRBJ1-4, with D maybe TRBD1 (5 bases). The CDR3 has 14 residues. Deletions cut 8 bases from V and 5 bases from J, with 15 bases between. Germline CDR1 reads MNHNY; CDR2 reads SVGAGI (reference sequence). The CDR3: CASRWGPTNEKLFF. The CDR3 DNA follows: TGTGCCAGCCGGTGGGGACCGACAAATGAAAAACTGTTTTTT.

V is TRBV7-6 and J is TRBJ2-7, with 8 positions matching TRBD1. Germline trimming cut 1 base from V and 0 bases from J; bases unmatched to any gene: 2. Germline V gives CDR1 SGHVS, CDR2 FNYEAQ. The CDR3 covers 15 residues. The CDR3 DNA reads as TGTGCCAGCAGCTTAGGGGACAGGACCTCCTACGAGCAGTACTTC. Translated: CASSLGDRTSYEQYF.

In its sample, this clonotype was seen a few times. The J gene is TRBJ2-5, the V gene TRBV7-6; D perhaps matches TRBD2 (5 bases). The germline gives CDR1 SGHVS, CDR2 FNYEAQ. Trimming removed 1 base from V and 4 bases from J, with 13 bases in between. This CDR3 region has 15 residues. CDR3 in DNA: TGTGCCAGCAGCTTAGTGGAGGCGGAAGGAGAGACCCAGTACTTC. This sequence encodes CASSLVEAEGETQYF.